The 5 T cell receptor beta chains listed next were all sequenced from one sample in a study of Tregs in tolerant kidney transplant recipients. The table came from immunoSEQ multiplex PCR; TCRdb's copy has only in-frame clones and leaves some out. The sample totals 30,000 to 35,000 clones. The sample here was CD8+ T cells from blood, taken before the transplant. The receptors were sampled from a human donor who received a combined kidney and bone marrow transplant.

About this clone: The sequenced fragment ends 3 residues before the CDR3 boundary, so the rest is inferred from the germline J gene. The chain is built from TRBV10-2 and TRBJ2-2; D possibly corresponds to TRBD2 (6 bases). CDR1 and CDR2 from the germline V gene are WSHSY and SAAADI. This CDR3 has 15 residues. Between the trimmed V and J ends, which lost 1 base and 6 bases, there was a span of 12 bases. The part of the CDR3 DNA that was read is TGCGCCAGCAGTGAGTGGGGCACGGGGGCCGGGGAG. Protein product: CASSEWGTGAGE. The entire CDR3 reads CASSEWGTGAGELFF.

In the case of this clone: With the read ending 3 residues before the CDR3 end, the germline J gene is used to fill in that end. The chain combines TRBV18 with TRBJ1-5; TRBD1 agrees at 9 bases. The CDR3 extends over 18 amino acids. The V segment lost 3 bases and the J segment 9 bases; nucleotides outside the gene matches: 18. The V gene's germline CDR1 is KGHSH and CDR2 LQKENI. CDR3 DNA, as far as it was read: TGTGCCAGCTCACCGCGAGAGATTGGGACAGGGAGGAAGGGGCCC. Its translation is CASSPREIGTGRKGP. The full CDR3 sequence reads CASSPREIGTGRKGPQHF.

With respect to this clone: With the read ending 3 residues before the CDR3 end, the germline J gene is used to fill in that end. The gene calls are TRBV2 and TRBJ1-5; D is perhaps TRBD1 (5 bases). Germline assignment: CDR1 SNHLY and CDR2 FYNNEI. The CDR3 runs to 15 residues. V was pared by 6 bases and J by 5 bases, with 17 bases between. The CDR3 bases that were read are TGTGCCAGCAGCCCGCCTGGGCCGGGGGATCAGCCC. Protein: CASSPPGPGDQP. The CDR3 in full is CASSPPGPGDQPQHF.

Note on this clone: The CDR3 end lies 3 residues beyond the end of the read and is filled in from the germline J gene. The V gene is TRBV7-2, the J gene TRBJ2-1; perhaps TRBD2 as D (6 bases). V was trimmed by 1 base and J by 8 bases, leaving 12 bases between them. Germline-derived CDR1 and CDR2 are SGHTA and FQGNSA. There are 14 residues in the CDR3. CDR3 in amino acids: CASSLGTITDEQFF. The sequenced CDR3 bases are TGTGCCAGCAGCTTAGGGACTATCACGGATGAG.

Comment on this clone: The read terminates 3 residues ahead of where the CDR3 ends, so the germline J gene completes it. This chain connects TRBV6-2 or TRBV6-3 to TRBJ2-7; 8 bases match TRBD2. CDR3 size: 16 residues. Germline CDR1 and CDR2: MNHEY and SVGEGT. Losses at the gene ends were 7 bases for V and 6 bases for J; bases not matched to a gene: 17. CDR3 residues: CASNPLRGLEPGEQYF. CDR3 DNA, as far as it was read: TGTGCCAGCAATCCTTTGCGGGGACTAGAGCCGGGCGAG.